These 3 T cell receptor beta chains share one sample of origin, sequenced in a study of blood T cell repertoires in COVID-19. The table came from immunoSEQ multiplex PCR; TCRdb's copy has only in-frame clones and leaves some out. The data contain around 300,000 clones, around 89% of them singletons. The sample taken for sequencing was peripheral blood. These receptors were collected from a woman between 45 and 60 years old with active or convalescent COVID-19.

The chain has TRBV27 and TRBJ2-3; 7 bases agree with TRBD2. V shed 10 bases, J shed 4 bases, and the junction held 17 bases outside the gene matches. This CDR3 spans 16 amino acids. In germline, CDR1 is MNHEY, CDR2 SMNVEV (reference sequence). CDR3 region: CATQSIRGGPADTQYF. The DNA of the CDR3 is TGTGCCACCCAATCGATCCGGGGAGGGCCCGCAGATACGCAGTATTTT.

This sequence joins TRBV7-2 and TRBJ1-4, with TRBD1 identical over 11 bases. Germline CDR1 and CDR2: SGHTA and FQGNSA. V was pared by 3 bases and J by 8 bases, with 5 bases of the junction left unmatched. The CDR3 loop spans 15 amino acids. CDR3 DNA sequence: TGTGCCAGCAGCTTGGGACAGGGGGGCGTCGAAAAACTGTTTTTT. Its protein product is CASSLGQGGVEKLFF.

This chain connects TRBV5-5 to TRBJ2-3; 10 positions agree with TRBD1. Germline V lookup: CDR1 SGHKS, CDR2 YYEKEE (reference sequence). V lost 4 bases, J lost 2 bases, and 7 bases stayed unmatched. CDR3 length: 16 residues. The CDR3 coding sequence is TGTGCCAGCAGCCTTTGGGACAGGGGAGCCACAGATACGCAGTATTTT. Its translation: CASSLWDRGATDTQYF.